Listed here are 18 T cell receptor beta chains from one sample, sequenced in a study of OX40 agonist ivuxolimab in advanced cancers. Profiled with immunoSEQ multiplex PCR; TCRdb holds only in-frame clones, not every one. The sample shows about 93,000 clones, roughly 94% of them seen only once. The sample in question was CD4+ or CD8+ T cells sorted from blood, obtained in a trial of the OX40 agonist ivuxolimab. The origin of the receptors is an adult with an advanced solid tumor such as melanoma, head and neck, liver or kidney cancer.

This chain joins TRBV11-2 and TRBJ2-5, with a possible D match to TRBD1 (5 bases). Germline V lookup: CDR1 SGHAT, CDR2 FQNNGV. This CDR3 region has 13 residues. V lost 5 bases and J 4 bases, leaving 11 bases between the germline ends. CDR3 DNA sequence: TGTGCCAGCAGCACTCAGGGCCTAGAGACCCAGTACTTC. Translated, it gives CASSTQGLETQYF.

The rearrangement links TRBV5-8 to TRBJ2-5; TRBD2 matches at 7 bases. The CDR3 spans 16 residues. V trimming: 0 bases; J trimming: 1 base; junction bases outside the gene matches: 6. Germline CDR1 and CDR2: SGHTS and YDEGEE. The CDR3 sequence: CASSLDLAAFQETQYF. The CDR3 DNA is TGTGCCAGCAGCTTGGATCTAGCGGCCTTCCAAGAGACCCAGTACTTC.

The CDR3 DNA reads as TGCGCCAGCAGCCAAGATATCACAAGCAATCAGCCCCAGCATTTT. The encoded protein is CASSQDITSNQPQHF. V gene TRBV4-3 combines with J gene TRBJ1-5, with D unresolved. The CDR3 loop spans 15 amino acids. Germline-derived CDR1 and CDR2 are LGHNA and YSLEER. The germline V and J ends were trimmed by 0 bases and 1 base, with 7 bases remaining between them.

The CDR3 nucleotides are TGCGCCAGCTCTACGGGACAGGGACTGAACACTGAAGCTTTCTTT. Translation: CASSTGQGLNTEAFF. The chain uses TRBV5-1 and TRBJ1-1; TRBD1 aligns across 9 bases. The junction had 7 bases not matched to a gene; V was cut back by 7 bases and J by 0 bases. The CDR3 covers 15 residues. Germline CDR1 SGHRS, CDR2 YFSETQ.

The V and J genes are TRBV4-3 and TRBJ1-1; D ambiguous. CDR3 length: 13 residues. Per the germline V gene, CDR1 is LGHNA and CDR2 is YSLEER. V gave up 4 bases and J gave up 7 bases, with 13 bases separating them. CDR3 sequence reads: CASSPLGPGEAFF. CDR3 coding DNA: TGCGCCAGCAGCCCATTAGGGCCCGGTGAAGCTTTCTTT.

The CDR3 sequence: CASSVAGVGTDTQYF. The CDR3 nucleotides read TGTGCCAGCAGCGTAGCGGGAGTCGGCACAGATACGCAGTATTTT. The chain recombines TRBV5-6 with TRBJ2-3, with 9 bases that match TRBD2. Unmatched junction bases numbered 4, after V lost 4 bases and J lost 1 base. From germline, CDR1 is SGHDT and CDR2 YYEEEE. This CDR3 contains 15 residues.

The genes are TRBV6-5 and TRBJ1-2; D ambiguous. The CDR3 totals 15 residues. Germline CDR1 is MNHEY and CDR2 is SVGAGI. The germline V and J ends were trimmed by 0 bases and 4 bases, with 12 bases remaining between them. The chain's CDR3 is CASSYSTRAPYGYTF. DNA for the CDR3: TGTGCCAGCAGTTACTCGACTAGGGCCCCCTATGGCTACACCTTC.

J is TRBJ2-7 and V is TRBV5-1; 8 bases match TRBD1. The trim removed 0 bases at V and 5 bases at J, leaving 7 bases unmatched. The CDR3 has 15 residues. The germline V gene has CDR1 SGHRS and CDR2 YFSETQ. The CDR3 sequence is CASSLDWTGNHEQYF. The CDR3 nucleotides are TGCGCCAGCAGCTTGGATTGGACAGGGAACCACGAGCAGTACTTC.

The chain is built from TRBV19 and TRBJ2-1, with 8 bases that match TRBD2. V shed 3 bases and J 5 bases; nucleotides not matched to a gene: 6. Per the germline V gene, CDR1 is LNHDA and CDR2 is SQIVND (reference sequence). This CDR3 contains 15 residues. CDR3: CASSITGGPNNEQFF. CDR3 bases: TGTGCCAGTAGTATCACGGGAGGGCCTAACAATGAGCAGTTCTTC.

J is TRBJ2-1 and V is TRBV4-1, with 7 positions matching TRBD2. This CDR3 contains 15 residues. Trimming took 1 base from V and 8 from J; bases not matched to a gene: 8. Germline loops: CDR1 MGHRA, CDR2 YSYEKL. The CDR3 protein is CASSQVTSAKYEQFF. CDR3 in DNA: TGCGCCAGCAGCCAAGTAACTAGCGCTAAGTATGAGCAGTTCTTC.

The chain employs TRBV27 and TRBJ2-1, with D possibly matching TRBD2 (6 bases). This CDR3 is built from 15 residues. V lost 7 bases to trimming and J lost 2 bases, with 15 bases between them. CDR1 is MNHEY and CDR2 is SMNVEV in the germline V gene (reference sequence). The CDR3 DNA reads TGTGCCAGCACCTGGCGTGGAGGGGCCTACAATGAGCAGTTCTTC. Its translation is CASTWRGGAYNEQFF.

The chain carries TRBV7-8 and TRBJ1-2; a weak D match, TRBD1 (5 bases). CDR3 size: 13 residues. Germline values: CDR1 SGHVS, CDR2 FQNEAQ. V lost 5 bases and J lost 3, with 10 bases in between. The CDR3 DNA sequence: TGTGCCAGCAGCCAAGGGGTAGACTATGGCTACACCTTC. Translated: CASSQGVDYGYTF.

V usage is TRBV4-1 and J usage is TRBJ2-7; unclear D gene. Looked up from germline, CDR1 is MGHRA and CDR2 is YSYEKL. The V and J ends lost 0 bases and 4 bases respectively, with 13 bases between them. The length of the CDR3 is 15 residues. The CDR3 loop reads CASSQDSGWLYEQYF. The CDR3 DNA reads TGCGCCAGCAGCCAAGATAGTGGGTGGTTGTACGAGCAGTACTTC.

This chain connects TRBV2 to TRBJ1-2; 8 nucleotides match TRBD1. V lost 10 bases to trimming and J lost 4 bases; unmatched junction nucleotides: 8. Germline lookup yields CDR1 SNHLY and CDR2 FYNNEI. CDR3 length: 13 amino acids. CDR3 nucleotide sequence: TGTGCCACCAGGGGGCGCGATCGCTATGGCTACACCTTC. It specifies CATRGRDRYGYTF.

This clone was found a few times. The chain couples TRBV2 to TRBJ1-6; TRBD1 is a possible D gene (5 bases). V was trimmed by 8 bases and J by 6 bases, leaving 14 bases between them. The germline gives CDR1 SNHLY, CDR2 FYNNEI. The CDR3 is made up of 14 amino acids. The CDR3 protein is CASLMGVGNSPLHF. The CDR3, as DNA: TGTGCCAGCCTGATGGGGGTTGGTAATTCACCCCTCCACTTT.

The chain recombines TRBV6-5 with TRBJ1-1; D not certain. Germline assignment: CDR1 MNHEY and CDR2 SVGAGI. This CDR3 comprises 14 residues. V was shortened by 0 bases and J by 4 bases, with 9 bases between the two germline ends. Written as DNA, the CDR3 is TGTGCCAGCAGTTACTCTGGACCGAGCACTGAAGCTTTCTTT. Amino acids: CASSYSGPSTEAFF.

The rearrangement joins TRBV6-5 to TRBJ2-1, with 9 bases fitting TRBD1. The ends lost 3 bases at V and 8 bases at J; junction bases unmatched: 5. Looked up from germline, CDR1 is MNHEY and CDR2 is SVGAGI. This CDR3 spans 14 amino acids. The CDR3 sequence is CASSYSQGAHEQFF. CDR3 bases: TGTGCCAGCAGTTATTCACAGGGGGCCCATGAGCAGTTCTTC.

This clone has more than one count but fewer than ten. The chain uses TRBV30 and TRBJ1-1; 8 bases agree with TRBD1. The CDR3 loop spans 15 amino acids. V lost 2 bases to trimming and J lost 5 bases; unmatched junction nucleotides: 10. Per the germline V gene, CDR1 is GTSNPN and CDR2 is SVGIG (reference sequence). Written as DNA, the CDR3 is TGTGCCTGGAGTAGAACAGGGGGAAAGAAAACTGAAGCTTTCTTT. Protein sequence: CAWSRTGGKKTEAFF.